This is a list of T cell receptor beta chains from one sample in a study of PD-L1 blockade in urothelial cancer. Sequencing used immunoSEQ multiplex PCR; TCRdb keeps in-frame clones, though not all of them. In the table there are under 120,000 clones, under 85% of which are singletons. Sequenced material: PBMCs, taken around atezolizumab (anti-PD-L1) treatment. The receptors derive from a man aged 50 to 59 with urothelial cancer. CDR3s leave out the opening cysteine and the closing phenylalanine or tryptophan. Part of the rows lack a size; the others show once, few, many or a class for expanded clones.

clone_size j_call v_call cdr3_aa
NA TRBJ2-5 TRBV7-9 ASSKQGTKETQY
NA TRBJ1-2 TRBV7-8 ASSLAGTGGEGYT
NA TRBJ1-4 TRBV6-6 ASRSTGGELF
once TRBJ2-7 TRBV5-1 ASSLVGVDYEQY
once TRBJ2-2 TRBV12-5 ASGLGQNTGELF
NA TRBJ2-7 TRBV28 ASSFRDRGEQY
NA TRBJ1-1 TRBV9 ASSVGGQGGTEAF
NA TRBJ2-7 TRBV6-6 ASSRTSGRDEQY
NA TRBJ2-2 TRBV7-8 ATLRDRVNTGELF
NA TRBJ1-1 TRBV30 AWMSRNMNTEAF
NA TRBJ1-2 TRBV27 ASSLSGRGGGYT
NA TRBJ2-3 TRBV11-2 ASTSGSRGDTQY
NA TRBJ2-6 TRBV5-6 ASTLAGGLSGANVLT
NA TRBJ1-2 TRBV4-1 ASSLPDRVGGYT
NA TRBJ2-1 TRBV7-3 ASSLGTSGRASNEQF
NA TRBJ2-6 TRBV4-1 ASSQDRASGANVLT
NA TRBJ2-5 TRBV18 ASSREMVETQY
few TRBJ2-1 TRBV29-1 SVVRTADDEQF
NA TRBJ1-5 TRBV27 ASSFVINQPQH
NA TRBJ2-1 TRBV5-1 ASGGLSSGSHEQF
NA TRBJ2-7 TRBV10-3 AIRGTGGGYEQY
NA TRBJ2-7 TRBV27 ASSRPLGGTYEQY
NA TRBJ2-1 TRBV10-3 AIGRLSGSEQF
NA TRBJ1-6 TRBV5-6 ASSLGSGTGDSPLH
NA TRBJ2-5 TRBV29-1 SVRMGGRQETQY
NA TRBJ1-6 TRBV5-5 ASSFLPRDSGFSPLH
NA TRBJ2-4 TRBV6-5 ASSGTGSNIQY
once TRBJ2-1 TRBV18 ASSPNTGKRTREEQF
NA TRBJ1-1 TRBV18 ASSLGQMNTEAF
NA TRBJ2-7 TRBV6-6 ASSYRIAGGQYEQY
NA TRBJ2-1 TRBV7-9 ASSLAETSGGSGQF
NA TRBJ2-3 TRBV19 ASSAGLAGEDTQY
few TRBJ1-1 TRBV20-1 RPGTEAF
NA TRBJ2-1 TRBV27 ASTSGDNSYNEQF
NA TRBJ1-3 TRBV11-2 ASSFQGGSGNTIY
few TRBJ1-2 TRBV2 ASSDSFGYT
NA TRBJ1-1 TRBV10-3 AISEPQQKEGAF
NA TRBJ2-3 TRBV27 ASSGEWIDTQY
NA TRBJ2-1 TRBV2 ASSVAGEAYNEQF
NA TRBJ2-3 TRBV5-1 ASRLGGRGTDTQY
NA TRBJ2-3 TRBV10-3 AIRTGQGVPDTQY
NA TRBJ1-6 TRBV5-1 ASSLGAGNSPLH
NA TRBJ1-1 TRBV14 ASTRGRGSTEAF
NA TRBJ2-5 TRBV5-1 ASSLASGNRETQY